The TCR beta chain under discussion was sequenced for a study of T cell responses to AZD1222 COVID-19 vaccine. Trimming pared 2 bases from V and 4 bases from J, leaving 8 bases between. The CDR3 has 13 residues. From germline, CDR1 is SGHTS and CDR2 YDEGEE. Some clones are missing from TCRdb's copy, which holds only in-frame ones; the method was immunoSEQ multiplex PCR. Of approximately 110,000 clones in the sample, about 90% are singletons; the top ten hold approximately 10%. This sample comprised peripheral blood, obtained on day 0 of AZD1222 vaccination. This clonotype originated in an adult in good health. The chain couples TRBV5-8 to TRBJ2-3; D is unclear. The CDR3 DNA reads TGTGCCAGCAGCTTTGTGCTCGCAGATACGCAGTATTTT. It translates to CASSFVLADTQYF.